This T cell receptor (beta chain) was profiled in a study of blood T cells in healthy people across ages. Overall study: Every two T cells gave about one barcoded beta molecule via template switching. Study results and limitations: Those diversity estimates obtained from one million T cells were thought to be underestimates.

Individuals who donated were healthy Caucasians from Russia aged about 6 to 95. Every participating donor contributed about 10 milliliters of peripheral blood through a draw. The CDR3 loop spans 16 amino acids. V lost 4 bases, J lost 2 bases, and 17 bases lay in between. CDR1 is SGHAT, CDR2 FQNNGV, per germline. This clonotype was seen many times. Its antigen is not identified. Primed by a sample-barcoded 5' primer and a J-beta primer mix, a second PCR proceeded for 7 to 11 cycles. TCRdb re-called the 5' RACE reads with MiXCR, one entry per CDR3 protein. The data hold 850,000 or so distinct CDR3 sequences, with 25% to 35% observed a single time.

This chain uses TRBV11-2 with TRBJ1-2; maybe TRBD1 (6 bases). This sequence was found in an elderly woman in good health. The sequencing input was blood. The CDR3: CASSSYGTKMNYGYTF. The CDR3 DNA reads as TGTGCCAGCAGCTCCTACGGGACAAAAATGAACTATGGCTACACCTTC.